In its sample, the clone carrying this TCR beta chain was seen a few times. The antigen is undetermined. Germline assignment: CDR1 SGHRS and CDR2 YFSETQ. The germline V and J ends were trimmed by 2 bases and 3 bases, with 10 bases remaining between them. The CDR3 runs 14 residues. The data were taken from a study of T cells after yellow fever vaccination. Making TCR cDNA involved 5'RACE template switching, which added UMIs and a universal primer site. Each CDR3 protein gets one entry after TCRdb re-called the 5' RACE reads with MiXCR. The sample lists some 420,000 distinct CDR3 sequences; around 20% were seen once. The study's findings and limits: Primary-vaccination clones mostly resurfaced post-booster (around 95% CD4, about 87% CD8). It was a small share of clonotypes that appeared in both CD4 and CD8 compartments.

The chain carries TRBV5-1 and TRBJ2-3; D perhaps matches TRBD1 (6 bases). The specimen was PBMCs, collected before the yellow fever booster vaccination. This TCR came from a man between 18 and 29 years old who received the YFV17D yellow fever vaccine. The CDR3 DNA sequence: TGCGCCAGCAGCTTCCTTCAGGGGACAGATACGCAGTATTTT. Protein sequence: CASSFLQGTDTQYF.